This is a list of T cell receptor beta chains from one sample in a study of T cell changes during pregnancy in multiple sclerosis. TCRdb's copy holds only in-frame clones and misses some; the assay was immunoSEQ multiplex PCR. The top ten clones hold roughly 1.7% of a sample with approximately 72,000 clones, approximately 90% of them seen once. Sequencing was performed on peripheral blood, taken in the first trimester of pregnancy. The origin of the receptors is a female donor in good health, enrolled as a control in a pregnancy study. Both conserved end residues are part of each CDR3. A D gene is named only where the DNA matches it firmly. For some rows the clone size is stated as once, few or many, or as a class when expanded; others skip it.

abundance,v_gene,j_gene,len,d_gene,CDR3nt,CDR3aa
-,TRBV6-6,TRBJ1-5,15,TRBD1,TGTGCCAGCAGTCCCAAACAGGGGGCTCGTCAGCCCCAGCATTTT,CASSPKQGARQPQHF
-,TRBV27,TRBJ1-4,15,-,TGTGCCAGCAGTTTAAACGGGGGAACTAATGAAAAACTGTTTTTT,CASSLNGGTNEKLFF
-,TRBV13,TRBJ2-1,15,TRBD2,TGTGCCAGCAGCCAAAGACTAGCGTCTGACAATGAGCAGTTCTTC,CASSQRLASDNEQFF
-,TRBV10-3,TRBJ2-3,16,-,TGTGCCATCAGCCCCCAGGGGCCGAAGAGCACAGATACGCAGTATTTT,CAISPQGPKSTDTQYF
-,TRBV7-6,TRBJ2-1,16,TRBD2,TGTGCCAGCAGCCCTATAGCGGGCCCGGGGGACAATGAGCAGTTCTTC,CASSPIAGPGDNEQFF
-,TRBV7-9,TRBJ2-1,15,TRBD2,TGTGCCAGCAGCCCAGGGACTAGCGGAAAAAATGAGCAGTTCTTC,CASSPGTSGKNEQFF
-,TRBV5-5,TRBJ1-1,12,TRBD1,TGTGCCAGCAGTCTTGGGACAGGAGGAGCTTTCTTT,CASSLGTGGAFF
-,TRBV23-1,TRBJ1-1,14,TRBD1,TGCGCCAGCAGTCACTCTCGGACAGGACGAGAAGCTTTCTTT,CASSHSRTGREAFF
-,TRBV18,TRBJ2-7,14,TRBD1,TGTGCCAGCTCACAGGGACAGGGCTCCTACGAGCAGTACTTC,CASSQGQGSYEQYF
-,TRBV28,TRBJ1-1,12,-,TGTGCCAGTCTCTCCCCCGGGGTTGAAGCTTTCTTT,CASLSPGVEAFF
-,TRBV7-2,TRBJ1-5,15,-,TGTGCCAGCAGCTTAGGTTCAGGGTACGATCAGCCCCAGCATTTT,CASSLGSGYDQPQHF
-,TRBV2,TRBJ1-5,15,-,TGTGCCAGCAGCAGGAGGGGCTTGGGGGATTTATCCCAGCATTTT,CASSRRGLGDLSQHF
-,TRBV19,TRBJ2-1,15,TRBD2,TGTGCCAGTAGTTTGGGCGGGAGGGGCTACAATGAGCAGTTCTTC,CASSLGGRGYNEQFF
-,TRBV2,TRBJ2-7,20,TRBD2,TGTGCCAGCAGCCCAGGAGGGGCGGTCGGGACTAGCGGGAGTTTGTACGAGCAGTACTTC,CASSPGGAVGTSGSLYEQYF
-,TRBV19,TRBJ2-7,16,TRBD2,TGTGCCAGTAGTGCGCTAGCGGGAGGGCCCCTCTACGAGCAGTACTTC,CASSALAGGPLYEQYF
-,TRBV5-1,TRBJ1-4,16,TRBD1,TGCGCCAGCAGCCCCGGACAGGGGCGTAGGAGTGAAAAACTGTTTTTT,CASSPGQGRRSEKLFF
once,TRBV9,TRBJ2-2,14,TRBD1,TGTGCCAGCAGCGCGGGACAGGGGGCCGGGGAGCTGTTTTTT,CASSAGQGAGELFF
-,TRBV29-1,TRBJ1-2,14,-,TGCAGCGTTGAAGTCGATCCTTCGGGCTATGGCTACACCTTC,CSVEVDPSGYGYTF
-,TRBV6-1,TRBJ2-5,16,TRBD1,TGTGCCAGCAGTGATGTGGGACAGAAAAGTCAAGAGACCCAGTACTTC,CASSDVGQKSQETQYF
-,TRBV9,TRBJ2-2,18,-,TGTGCCAGCAGCGTAGTCGGATGGGAACAGGGGAGGACCGGGGAGCTGTTTTTT,CASSVVGWEQGRTGELFF
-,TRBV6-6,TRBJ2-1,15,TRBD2,TGTGCCAGCAGGACTGGGTGGGGGGAGGGCTATGAGCAGTTCTTC,CASRTGWGEGYEQFF
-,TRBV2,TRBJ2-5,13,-,TGTGCCAGCACCACAGAAGTACAAGAGACCCAGTACTTC,CASTTEVQETQYF
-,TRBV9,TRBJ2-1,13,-,TGTGCCAGCAGCGTAGAACTATACAATGAGCAGTTCTTC,CASSVELYNEQFF
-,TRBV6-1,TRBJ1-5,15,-,TGTGCCAGCAGTGCTTTAGTTTATAGCAATCAGCCCCAGCATTTT,CASSALVYSNQPQHF
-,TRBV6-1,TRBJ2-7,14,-,TGTGCCAGCAGTGAATTGCGGTCTCTCTACGAGCAGTACTTC,CASSELRSLYEQYF
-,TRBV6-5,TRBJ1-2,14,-,TGTGCCAGCAGTTACCCGGGGGGAAACTATGGCTACACCTTC,CASSYPGGNYGYTF
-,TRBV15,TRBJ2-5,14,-,TGTGCCACCGCGGATAATGGCTACCAAGAGACCCAGTACTTC,CATADNGYQETQYF
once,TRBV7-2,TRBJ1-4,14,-,TGTGCCAGCAGCTTGGACAGTAACAATGAAAAACTGTTTTTT,CASSLDSNNEKLFF
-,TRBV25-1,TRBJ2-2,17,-,TGTGCCAGCAGTCCCCCCCAGTGGGCCCCGAACACCGGGGAGCTGTTTTTT,CASSPPQWAPNTGELFF
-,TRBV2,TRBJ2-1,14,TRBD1,TGTGCCGATACCGGGACAGGGGTGGGCAATGAGCAGTTCTTC,CADTGTGVGNEQFF
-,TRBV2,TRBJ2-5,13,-,TGTGCCAGCAGTGGAGGTCAGATGGAGACCCAGTACTTC,CASSGGQMETQYF
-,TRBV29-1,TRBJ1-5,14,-,TGCAGCGTTGCGACGGGAAATAGCAATCAGCCCCAGCATTTT,CSVATGNSNQPQHF
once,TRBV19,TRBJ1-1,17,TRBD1,TGTGCCAGTAGTATAGTAGCGGGACAGGGGGCGAACACTGAAGCTTTCTTT,CASSIVAGQGANTEAFF
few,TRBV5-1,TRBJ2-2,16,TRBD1,TGCGCCAGCAGCTACCGGACAGGGTCGAACACCGGGGAGCTGTTTTTT,CASSYRTGSNTGELFF
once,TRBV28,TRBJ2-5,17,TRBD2,TGTGCCAGCACCCCCTCCAGGACTAGCTCTTGGTGGGAGACCCAGTACTTC,CASTPSRTSSWWETQYF
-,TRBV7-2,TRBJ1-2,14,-,TGTGCCAGCAGCCGCCCGGGTTTGGTAGATGGCTACACCTTC,CASSRPGLVDGYTF
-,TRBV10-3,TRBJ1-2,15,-,TGTGCCATCAGACCAGAACAGGGATCAACAAGTGGCTACACCTTC,CAIRPEQGSTSGYTF
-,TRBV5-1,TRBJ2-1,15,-,TGCGCCAGCAGCTTGGTTGGCGGGAAGTCGGGTGAGCAGTTCTTC,CASSLVGGKSGEQFF
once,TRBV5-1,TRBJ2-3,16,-,TGCGCCAGCAGCTTGGTCAGCCCGACTAGCACAGATACGCAGTATTTT,CASSLVSPTSTDTQYF
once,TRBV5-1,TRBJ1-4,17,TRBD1,TGCGCCAGCAGCTTGGGTCCCCAACAGGGGGCTAATGAAAAACTGTTTTTT,CASSLGPQQGANEKLFF
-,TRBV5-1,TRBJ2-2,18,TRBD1,TGCGCCAGCAGCTTGTCTATTATCGGACAGGGGGCCACCGGGGAGCTGTTTTTT,CASSLSIIGQGATGELFF
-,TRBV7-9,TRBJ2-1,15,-,TGTGCCAGCAGCTCCCAACTGAGCTCCTACAATGAGCAGTTCTTC,CASSSQLSSYNEQFF
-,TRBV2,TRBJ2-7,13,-,TGTGCCAGCAGGGTGACTAGCTCCTACGAGCAGTACTTC,CASRVTSSYEQYF
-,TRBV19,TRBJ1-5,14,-,TGTGCCAGTAGTCCTTACACCATCTATCAGCCCCAGCATTTT,CASSPYTIYQPQHF
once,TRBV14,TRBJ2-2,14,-,TGTGCCAGCAGCCAAGCCGGCGGAACCGGGGAGCTGTTTTTT,CASSQAGGTGELFF
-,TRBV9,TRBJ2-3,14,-,TGTGCCAGCAGCTTCTTGGACTGGGAGGATACGCAGTATTTT,CASSFLDWEDTQYF
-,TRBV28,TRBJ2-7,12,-,TGTGCCAGCAGCCCCGCGGCCTACGAGCAGTACTTC,CASSPAAYEQYF
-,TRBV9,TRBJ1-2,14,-,TGTGCCAGCAGCGCCGTGAGTGGGGCAGATGGCTACACCTTC,CASSAVSGADGYTF
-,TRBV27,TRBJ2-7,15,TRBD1,TGTGCCAGCAGGTTTCGGCAGGGGGACCCCTACGAGCAGTACTTC,CASRFRQGDPYEQYF
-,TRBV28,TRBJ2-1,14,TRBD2,TGTGCCAGCAGGGTAGCGGGAGGGCCGGATGAGCAGTTCTTC,CASRVAGGPDEQFF
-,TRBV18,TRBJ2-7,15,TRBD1,TGTGCCAGCTCACTGCGGGACAGGGTCATCTACGAGCAGTACTTC,CASSLRDRVIYEQYF
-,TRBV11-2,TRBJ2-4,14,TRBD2,TGTGCCAGCAGCTCGGGGGGAACTGGGGACATTCAGTACTTC,CASSSGGTGDIQYF